These 8 T cell receptor beta chains originate from one sample sequenced in a study of blood T cell repertoires in COVID-19 (dated by TCRdb to 2020 to 2021). Receptor libraries were prepared by the immunoSEQ multiplex PCR assay. TCRdb limited this immuneACCESS table to in-frame rearrangements with V and J called. A share of clones is missing; checked studies link under half to unresolved V genes, and the rest is unexplained. This sample gives fewer than 250,000 clones in total; less than 90% of them show up just once. The ten largest clones add up to 10% to 13% of the sample. Sequenced sample: peripheral blood. These receptors all come from a woman older than 75 with COVID-19, enrolled during active disease.

The rearrangement uses TRBV5-4 and TRBJ2-5, with no clear D. V shed 2 bases and J shed 5 bases, with 7 bases lying between them. The CDR3 has 12 residues. Per germline, CDR1 SGHNT and CDR2 YYREEE (reference sequence). CDR3 region: CASSFSVETQYF. DNA of the CDR3: TGTGCCAGCAGCTTCTCGGTCGAGACCCAGTACTTC.

V is TRBV19 and J is TRBJ2-7; D may be TRBD1 (6 bases). Trimming took off 4 bases at V and 2 bases at J, with 15 bases between the two ends. The length of the CDR3 is 15 residues. CDR1 and CDR2 (germline): LNHDA, SQIVND (reference sequence). CDR3 in amino acids: CASSTATDRTYEQYF. The CDR3 bases are TGTGCCAGTAGTACAGCAACGGACAGAACCTACGAGCAGTACTTC.

This chain uses TRBV6-2 or TRBV6-3 with TRBJ2-7; tentatively, D is TRBD1 (5 bases). V was shortened by 5 bases and J by 3 bases, with 14 bases between the two germline ends. This CDR3 spans 14 amino acids. CDR1 MNHEY and CDR2 SVGEGT come from the germline V gene. The CDR3 loop is CASSKGQFNYEQYF. As DNA, the CDR3 is TGTGCCAGCAGTAAGGGGCAGTTCAACTACGAGCAGTACTTC.

V usage is TRBV9 and J usage is TRBJ1-4, with unresolved D. This CDR3 spans 16 amino acids. Germline loops: CDR1 SGDLS, CDR2 YYNGEE. Trimming left V 0 bases short and J 5 bases short, with 14 bases between. The CDR3 DNA reads as TGTGCCAGCAGCGTAGCGGTTTCCTCGGGAAATGAAAAACTGTTTTTT. Its translation: CASSVAVSSGNEKLFF.

The chain combines TRBV5-1 with TRBJ1-4; TRBD1 is a possible D gene (6 bases). The CDR3 sequence is 15 residues long. The V gene lost 1 base and the J gene lost 10 bases, with 17 bases spanning the gap. Looked up from germline, CDR1 is SGHRS and CDR2 is YFSETQ. The CDR3 sequence is CASSLSTGLQGKLFF. CDR3 DNA sequence: TGCGCCAGCAGCTTGAGCACAGGGCTCCAGGGAAAACTGTTTTTT.

This chain uses TRBV18 with TRBJ1-5; 10 positions agree with TRBD1. Germline CDR1 and CDR2: KGHSH and LQKENI. V lost 3 bases, J lost 2 bases, and 1 base stayed unmatched. CDR3 length: 15 amino acids. The CDR3 sequence: CASSPGQGGNQPQHF. CDR3 nucleotide sequence: TGTGCCAGCTCACCCGGACAGGGGGGCAATCAGCCCCAGCATTTT.

This clone came up once. The genes are TRBV29-1 and TRBJ1-4; a weak D match, TRBD1 (6 bases). Germline V gene lookup returns CDR1 SQVTM and CDR2 ANQGSEA. The germline V and J ends were trimmed by 7 bases and 7 bases, with 13 bases remaining between them. CDR3 length: 12 amino acids. CDR3 in DNA: TGCAGCGCAGAGACAGGACGTGAAAAACTGTTTTTT. Its translation is CSAETGREKLFF. The full variable domain, in which reference TRBV29-1 and TRBJ1-4 provide the parts outside the CDR3, is SAVISQKPSRDICQRGTSLTIQCQVDSQVTMMFWYRQQPGQSLTLIATANQGSEATYESGFVIDKFPISRPNLTFSTLTVSNMSPEDSSIYLCSAETGREKLFFGSGTQLSVL.

The V and J genes are TRBV9 and TRBJ2-5; D may be TRBD2 (6 bases). This CDR3 is built from 15 residues. Germline lookup yields CDR1 SGDLS and CDR2 YYNGEE. V was trimmed by 0 bases and J by 1 base, leaving 10 bases between them. In DNA form, the CDR3 reads TGTGCCAGCAGCGTAGAAGCGGGCCCCCAAGAGACCCAGTACTTC. This codes for CASSVEAGPQETQYF.